This is a list of T cell receptor beta chains from one sample in a study of post-analysis software for immune sequencing data. TCRdb re-analysed the PCR reads in MiXCR, keeping a single row per CDR3 protein. This table holds about 820,000 distinct CDR3 sequences, 53% found once. The sequenced sample was blood. The receptors come from a girl aged 10 to 17 with multiple sclerosis. CDR3s include the opening cysteine and the closing phenylalanine or tryptophan. Each record gives: J gene, V gene, clone size, CDR3 protein. The size field is filled for only some rows; it gives once, few, many or a size class.

TRBJ1-5 TRBV7-9 - CASSLGDRGHSRGNQPQHF
TRBJ1-2 TRBV12-3/TRBV12-4 - CVSSLAGNYGYTF
TRBJ2-5 TRBV20-1 - CSARDLRGDRETQYF
TRBJ2-4 TRBV29-1 few CSVAGYKGGNIQYF
TRBJ2-7 TRBV9 - CASSVGDRGYEQYF
TRBJ2-1 TRBV6-4 - CASSVGTGGSYNEQFF
TRBJ2-1 TRBV20-1 - CSAREGLAEQFF
TRBJ2-5 TRBV20-1 - CSAPRQGETQYF
TRBJ1-2 TRBV7-3 - CASSPDTGGAYGYTF
TRBJ1-1 TRBV6-1 - CASRTNFDRGNTEAFF
TRBJ2-7 TRBV29-1 - CSVRTGLHEQYF
TRBJ2-3 TRBV29-1 - CSVERDRGTDTQYF
TRBJ2-3 TRBV27 - CASSTRGSTTPDTQYF
TRBJ1-2 TRBV7-9 - CASRLTGDAEGNYGYTF
TRBJ1-1 TRBV6-5 few CTSSIQGDEAFF
TRBJ2-3 TRBV5-1 - CASSPDRATFGTQYF
TRBJ2-1 TRBV12-3/TRBV12-4 - CASAPGLVLGVGEQFF
TRBJ2-1 TRBV5-1 - CASRNRLAGSYNEQFF
TRBJ2-1 TRBV5-6 few CASSGGSERLYNEQFF
TRBJ2-5 TRBV28 once CASSLRGARRETQYF
TRBJ2-3 TRBV6-4 few CASSDSGGSGDTQYF
TRBJ2-3 TRBV20-1 - CSAKPGLSTDTQYF
TRBJ2-5 TRBV7-9 once CASSLAGAGGIQETQYF
TRBJ2-1 TRBV12-3/TRBV12-4 once CASTEGTSHNEQFF
TRBJ2-3 TRBV18 few CASSRPGGLTDTQYF
TRBJ2-7 TRBV4-1 - CASSQPQQFHEQYF
TRBJ1-2 TRBV5-1 few CASSLTGEGAGYTF
- TRBV12-3/TRBV12-4 - CASSLGSGRAYYEQYF
- TRBV2 - CASFILSYEQYF
TRBJ2-1 TRBV20-1 - CSARPDYNEQFF
- TRBV20-1 - CSASRDARIHPYEQYF
TRBJ2-5 TRBV7-3 - CASSLTGTGEETQYF
TRBJ1-5 TRBV6-5 - CASSSLDRYNQPQHF
TRBJ1-1 TRBV7-9 - CASSLPGRGTEAFF
TRBJ2-7 TRBV6-5 many CASSTSGDSSYEQYF
TRBJ2-5 TRBV7-9 - CASSYTADKGGKTQYF
- TRBV29-1 - CSVDRTGVGETQYF
TRBJ2-3 TRBV20-1 - CSARTGTTTDTQYF
TRBJ2-7 TRBV4-2 - CASSQVAGGESYEQYF
TRBJ1-5 TRBV20-1 few CSASRGGYSNQPQHF
TRBJ2-1 TRBV9 - CASSTRGNNEQFF
TRBJ2-1 TRBV4-1 - CASSPISGPYNEQFF
TRBJ2-5 TRBV20-1 few CSATGRGRIQETQYF
TRBJ2-5 TRBV19 - CASSIQRHQETQYF
TRBJ2-7 TRBV7-2 - CASSFIGNYEQYF
TRBJ2-5 TRBV5-6 - CASSLTGTQETQYF
TRBJ2-7 TRBV6-5 few CASSLTPLAEQYF
TRBJ1-1 TRBV5-1 - CASSATLQTEAFF
TRBJ1-1 TRBV6-5 few CASSYSAGMNTEAFF
TRBJ2-1 TRBV6-5 - CASSYGQGANEQFF
TRBJ2-5 TRBV6-1 few CASVQRREETQYF
TRBJ1-1 TRBV12-3/TRBV12-4 few CASSPGWGTEAFF
TRBJ2-1 TRBV10-3 - CAISEGLADNGQFF
- TRBV20-1 - CSAIRTSGNTEQYF
TRBJ2-5 TRBV5-1 - CASSTGLLTQETQYF